This T cell receptor (beta chain) was captured in a study of T cell changes during pregnancy in multiple sclerosis. CDR3 length equals 14 residues. The germline gives CDR1 SGHTA, CDR2 FQGTGA. The germline V and J ends were trimmed by 5 bases and 6 bases, with 15 bases remaining between them. Assay used: immunoSEQ multiplex PCR; TCRdb lists only in-frame clones, some missing. The data contain over 45,000 clones, over 90% of them singletons. The gene calls are TRBV7-3 and TRBJ2-3, with a weak D call TRBD2 (6 bases). This sequence originates from a female donor with multiple sclerosis, enrolled in a pregnancy study. The source was peripheral blood, collected in the third trimester of pregnancy. The CDR3 reads CASSGRGWEDTQYF. The CDR3 DNA reads TGTGCCAGCAGCGGGCGGGGCTGGGAGGATACGCAGTATTTT.